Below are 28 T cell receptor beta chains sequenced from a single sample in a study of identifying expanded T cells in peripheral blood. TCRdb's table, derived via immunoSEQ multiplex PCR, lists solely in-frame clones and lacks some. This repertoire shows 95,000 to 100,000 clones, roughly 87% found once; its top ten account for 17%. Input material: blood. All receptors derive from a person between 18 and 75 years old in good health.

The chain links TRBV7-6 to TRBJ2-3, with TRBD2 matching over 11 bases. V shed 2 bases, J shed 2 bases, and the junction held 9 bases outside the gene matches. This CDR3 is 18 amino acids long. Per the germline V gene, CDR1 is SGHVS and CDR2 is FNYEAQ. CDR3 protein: CASSLRLAGGTFTDTQYF. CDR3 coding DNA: TGTGCCAGCAGCTTACGCCTAGCGGGGGGAACTTTCACAGATACGCAGTATTTT. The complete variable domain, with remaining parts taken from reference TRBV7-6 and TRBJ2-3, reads GAGVSQSPRYKVTKRGQDVALRCDPISGHVSLYWYRQALGQGPEFLTYFNYEAQQDKSGLPNDRFSAERPEGSISTLTIQRTEQRDSAMYRCASSLRLAGGTFTDTQYFGPGTRLTVL.

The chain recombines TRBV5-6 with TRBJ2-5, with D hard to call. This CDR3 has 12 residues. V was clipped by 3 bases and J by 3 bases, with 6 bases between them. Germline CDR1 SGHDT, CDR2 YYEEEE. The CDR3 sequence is CASSYLEETQYF. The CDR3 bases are TGTGCCAGCAGCTACCTAGAAGAGACCCAGTACTTC.

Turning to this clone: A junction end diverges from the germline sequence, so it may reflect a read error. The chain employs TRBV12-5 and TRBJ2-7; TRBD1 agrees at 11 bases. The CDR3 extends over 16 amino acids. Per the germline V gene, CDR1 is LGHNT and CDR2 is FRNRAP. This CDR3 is CASGLVLGTGGFEANF. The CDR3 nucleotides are TGTGCTAGTGGTTTGGTACTTGGGACAGGGGGATTCGAAGCGAACTTC.

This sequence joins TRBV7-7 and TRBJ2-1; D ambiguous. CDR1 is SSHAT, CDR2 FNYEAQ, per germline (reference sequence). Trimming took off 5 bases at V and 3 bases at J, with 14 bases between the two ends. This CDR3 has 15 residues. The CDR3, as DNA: TGTGCCAGCAGCCCGGGCCCCCCCGACTACAATGAGCAGTTCTTC. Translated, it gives CASSPGPPDYNEQFF.

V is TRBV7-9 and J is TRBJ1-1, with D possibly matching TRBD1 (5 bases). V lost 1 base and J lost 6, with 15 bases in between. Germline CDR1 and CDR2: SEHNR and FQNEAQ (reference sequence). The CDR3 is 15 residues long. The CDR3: CASSLGGIGEPEAFF. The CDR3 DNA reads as TGTGCCAGCAGCTTAGGGGGGATCGGGGAGCCTGAAGCTTTCTTT.

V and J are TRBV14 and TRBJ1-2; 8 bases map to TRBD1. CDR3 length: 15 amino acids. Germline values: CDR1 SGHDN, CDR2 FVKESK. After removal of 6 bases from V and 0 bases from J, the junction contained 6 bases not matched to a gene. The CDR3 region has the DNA TGTGCCAGCAGAAGGACAGGGCAACCTAACTATGGCTACACCTTC. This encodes CASRRTGQPNYGYTF.

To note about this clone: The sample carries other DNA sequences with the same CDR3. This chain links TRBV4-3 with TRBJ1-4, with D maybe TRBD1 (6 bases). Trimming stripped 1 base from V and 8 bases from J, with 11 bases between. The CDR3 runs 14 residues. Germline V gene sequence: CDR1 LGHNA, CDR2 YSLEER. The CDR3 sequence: CASSQGQGREKLFF. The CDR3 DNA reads TGCGCCAGCAGCCAAGGTCAGGGGAGGGAAAAACTGTTTTTT.

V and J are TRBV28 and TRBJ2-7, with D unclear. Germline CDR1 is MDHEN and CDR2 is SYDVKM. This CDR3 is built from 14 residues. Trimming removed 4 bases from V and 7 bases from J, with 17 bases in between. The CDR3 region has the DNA TGTGCCAGCAGTTCGATGGCCGCCCTCCGGGAGCAGTACTTC. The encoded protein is CASSSMAALREQYF.

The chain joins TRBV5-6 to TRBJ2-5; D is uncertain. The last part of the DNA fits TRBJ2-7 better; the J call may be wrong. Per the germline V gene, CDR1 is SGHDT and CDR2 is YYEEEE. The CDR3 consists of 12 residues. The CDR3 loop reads CASSYGPSEQYF. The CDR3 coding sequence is TGTGCCAGCAGCTACGGACCCAGCGAGCAGTACTTC.

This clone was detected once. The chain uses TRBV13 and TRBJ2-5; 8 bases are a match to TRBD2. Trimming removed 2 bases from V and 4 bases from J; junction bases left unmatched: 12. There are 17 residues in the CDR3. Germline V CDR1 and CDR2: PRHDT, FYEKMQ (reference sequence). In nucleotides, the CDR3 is TGTGCCAGCAGCTTAACCGCTTCCGGGGGGGGGCGAGAGACCCAGTACTTC. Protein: CASSLTASGGGRETQYF.

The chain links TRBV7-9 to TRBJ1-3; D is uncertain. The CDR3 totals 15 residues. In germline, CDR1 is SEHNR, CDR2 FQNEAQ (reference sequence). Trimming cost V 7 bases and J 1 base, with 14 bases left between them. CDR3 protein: CASTPSRVSGNTIYF. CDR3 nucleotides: TGTGCCAGCACCCCCTCCCGGGTGTCTGGAAACACCATATATTTT.

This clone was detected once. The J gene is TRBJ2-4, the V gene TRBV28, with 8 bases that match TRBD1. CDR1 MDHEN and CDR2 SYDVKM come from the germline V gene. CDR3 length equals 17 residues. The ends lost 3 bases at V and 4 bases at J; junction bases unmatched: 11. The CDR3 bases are TGTGCCAGCAGTTTCGAGACAGGGGCTCGGACGAAAAACATTCAGTACTTC. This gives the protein CASSFETGARTKNIQYF.

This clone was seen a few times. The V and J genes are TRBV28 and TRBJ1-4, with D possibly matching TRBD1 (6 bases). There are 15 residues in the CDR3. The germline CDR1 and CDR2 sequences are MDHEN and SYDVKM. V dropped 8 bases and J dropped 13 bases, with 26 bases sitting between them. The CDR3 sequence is CASCKGDRPREGLFF. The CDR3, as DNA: TGTGCCAGCTGTAAGGGCGACAGGCCTCGGGAAGGACTGTTTTTT.

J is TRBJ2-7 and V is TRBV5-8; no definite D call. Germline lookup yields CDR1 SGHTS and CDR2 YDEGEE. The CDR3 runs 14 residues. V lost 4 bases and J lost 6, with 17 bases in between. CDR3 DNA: TGTGCCAGCAGCCGTGAATCTCCTCCCGCCGAGCAGTACTTC. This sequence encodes CASSRESPPAEQYF.

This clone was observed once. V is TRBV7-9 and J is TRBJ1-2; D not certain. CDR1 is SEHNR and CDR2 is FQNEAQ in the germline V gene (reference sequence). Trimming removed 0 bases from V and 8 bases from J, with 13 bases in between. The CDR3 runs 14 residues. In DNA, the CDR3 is TGTGCCAGCAGCTTAGCAGGCGGGAGTGTAGGCTACACCTTC. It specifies CASSLAGGSVGYTF.

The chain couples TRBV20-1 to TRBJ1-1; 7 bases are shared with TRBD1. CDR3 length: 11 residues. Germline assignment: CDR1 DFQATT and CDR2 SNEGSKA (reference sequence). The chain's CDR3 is CSGNDREKAFF. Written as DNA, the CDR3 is TGCAGCGGAAATGACAGGGAAAAAGCTTTCTTT.

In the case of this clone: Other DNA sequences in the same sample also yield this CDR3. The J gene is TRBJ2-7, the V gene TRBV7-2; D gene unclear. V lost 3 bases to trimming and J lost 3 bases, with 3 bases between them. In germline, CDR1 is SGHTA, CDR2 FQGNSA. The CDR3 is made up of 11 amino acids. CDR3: CASSFLYEQYF. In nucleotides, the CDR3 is TGTGCCAGCAGCTTCCTCTACGAGCAGTACTTC. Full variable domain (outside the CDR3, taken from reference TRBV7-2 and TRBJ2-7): GAGVSQSPSNKVTEKGKDVELRCDPISGHTALYWYRQSLGQGLEFLIYFQGNSAPDKSGLPSDRFSAERTGGSVSTLTIQRTQQEDSAVYLCASSFLYEQYFGPGTRLTVT.

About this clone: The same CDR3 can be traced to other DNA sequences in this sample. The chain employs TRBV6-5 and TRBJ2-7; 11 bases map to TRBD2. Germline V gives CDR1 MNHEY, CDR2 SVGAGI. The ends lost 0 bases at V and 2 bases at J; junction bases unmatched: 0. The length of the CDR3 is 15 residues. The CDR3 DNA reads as TGTGCCAGCAGTTACTCTAGCGGGGGGGCCTACGAGCAGTACTTC. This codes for CASSYSSGGAYEQYF.

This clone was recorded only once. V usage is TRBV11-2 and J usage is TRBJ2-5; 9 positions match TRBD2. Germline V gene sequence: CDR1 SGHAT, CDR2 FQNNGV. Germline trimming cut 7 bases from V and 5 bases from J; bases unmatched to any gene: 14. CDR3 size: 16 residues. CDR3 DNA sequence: TGTGCCAGCAACCTCGCGGGGGGGCCGCTTCGGGAGACCCAGTACTTC. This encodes CASNLAGGPLRETQYF.

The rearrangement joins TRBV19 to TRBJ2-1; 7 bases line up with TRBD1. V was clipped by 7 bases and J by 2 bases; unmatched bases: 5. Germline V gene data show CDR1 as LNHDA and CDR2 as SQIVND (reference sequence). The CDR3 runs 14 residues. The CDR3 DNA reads TGTGCCAGTAATGCCGGGACAGCCTACAATGAGCAGTTCTTC. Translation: CASNAGTAYNEQFF.

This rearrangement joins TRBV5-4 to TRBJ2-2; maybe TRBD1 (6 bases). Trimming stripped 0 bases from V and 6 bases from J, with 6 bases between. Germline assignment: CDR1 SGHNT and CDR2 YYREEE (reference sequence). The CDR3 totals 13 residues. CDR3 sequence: CASSLGQAGELFF. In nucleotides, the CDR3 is TGTGCCAGCAGCTTGGGACAGGCCGGGGAGCTGTTTTTT. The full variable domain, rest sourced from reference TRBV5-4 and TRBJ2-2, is ETGVTQSPTHLIKTRGQQVTLRCSSQSGHNTVSWYQQALGQGPQFIFQYYREEENGRGNFPPRFSGLQFPNYSSELNVNALELDDSALYLCASSLGQAGELFFGEGSRLTVL.

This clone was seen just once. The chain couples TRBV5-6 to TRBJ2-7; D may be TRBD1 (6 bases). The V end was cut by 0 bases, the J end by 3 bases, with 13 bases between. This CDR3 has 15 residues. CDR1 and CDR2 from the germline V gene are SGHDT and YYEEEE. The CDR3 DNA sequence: TGTGCCAGCAGCTTGGGCCGGACAGTATACTACGAGCAGTACTTC. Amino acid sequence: CASSLGRTVYYEQYF.

The CDR3, as DNA: TGCAGTGCCTACCGAGTTTACGAGCAGTACTTC. Amino acids: CSAYRVYEQYF. The chain recombines TRBV20-1 with TRBJ2-7, with D hard to call. The CDR3 spans 11 residues. CDR1 and CDR2 (germline): DFQATT, SNEGSKA (reference sequence). Deletions cut 6 bases from V and 4 bases from J, with 10 bases between.

The CDR3 sequence is CASALDRGGEKLFF. As DNA, the CDR3 is TGTGCCAGTGCTCTGGACAGGGGAGGTGAAAAACTGTTTTTT. The rearrangement links TRBV19 to TRBJ1-4; 9 bases agree with TRBD1. The CDR3 consists of 14 residues. Unmatched junction bases numbered 8, after V lost 8 bases and J lost 7 bases. CDR1 LNHDA and CDR2 SQIVND come from the germline V gene (reference sequence). The full variable domain, in which reference TRBV19 and TRBJ1-4 provide the parts outside the CDR3, is DGGITQSPKYLFRKEGQNVTLSCEQNLNHDAMYWYRQDPGQGLRLIYYSQIVNDFQKGDIAEGYSVSREKKESFPLTVTSAQKNPTAFYLCASALDRGGEKLFFGSGTQLSVL.

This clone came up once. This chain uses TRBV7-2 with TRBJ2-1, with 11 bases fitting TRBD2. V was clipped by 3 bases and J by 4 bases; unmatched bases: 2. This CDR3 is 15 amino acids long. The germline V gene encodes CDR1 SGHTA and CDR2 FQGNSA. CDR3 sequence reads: CASSFWTSGYNEQFF. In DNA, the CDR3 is TGTGCCAGCAGCTTCTGGACTAGCGGGTACAATGAGCAGTTCTTC.

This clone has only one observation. This chain's CDR3 is CASLGTPGIYNEQFF. CDR3 coding DNA: TGCGCCAGTCTCGGGACCCCGGGAATCTACAATGAGCAGTTCTTC. The chain links TRBV10-2 to TRBJ2-1; TRBD1 or TRBD2 may be the D gene (5 bases each). The V and J ends lost 9 bases and 3 bases respectively, with 18 bases between them. Germline CDR1 is WSHSY and CDR2 is SAAADI. CDR3 size: 15 residues.

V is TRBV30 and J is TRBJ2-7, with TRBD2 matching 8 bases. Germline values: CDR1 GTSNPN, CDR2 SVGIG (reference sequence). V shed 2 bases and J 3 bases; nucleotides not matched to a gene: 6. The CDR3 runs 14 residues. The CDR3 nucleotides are TGTGCCTGGAGTCCCCCCGCGGGGGGCTACGAGCAGTACTTC. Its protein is CAWSPPAGGYEQYF.

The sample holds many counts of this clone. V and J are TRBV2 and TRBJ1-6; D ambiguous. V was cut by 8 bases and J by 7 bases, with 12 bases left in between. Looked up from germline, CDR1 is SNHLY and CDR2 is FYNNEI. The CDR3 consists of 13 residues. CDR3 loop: CASHFASNSPLHF. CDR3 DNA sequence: TGTGCCAGCCATTTCGCCTCAAATTCACCCCTCCACTTT.